These 16 T cell receptor beta chains came from one sample sequenced in a study of shared clonotypes between healthy human individuals. The assay was immunoSEQ multiplex PCR, and TCRdb's table has in-frame clones only and misses some. Here the sample spans over 1.4 million clones, roughly 95% being singletons. Input material: naive CD4+ T cells sorted from blood. Sample subset: CD45RA+ positively selected. These receptors were obtained from a man between 25 and 39 years old in good health.

The V gene is TRBV27, the J gene TRBJ2-1, with a tentative D call TRBD2 (6 bases). CDR1 MNHEY and CDR2 SMNVEV come from the germline V gene (reference sequence). V was clipped by 6 bases and J by 6 bases, with 18 bases between them. The CDR3 totals 15 residues. CDR3 residues: CASRIIAEPLNEQFF. The CDR3 region has the DNA TGTGCCAGCAGGATAATAGCGGAGCCCCTCAATGAGCAGTTCTTC.

The chain joins TRBV28 to TRBJ1-2; TRBD1 matches 9 bases. CDR3 length equals 14 residues. Trimming removed 6 bases from V and 6 bases from J; junction bases left unmatched: 8. CDR1 MDHEN and CDR2 SYDVKM come from the germline V gene. This chain's CDR3 is CASSSTGGAHGYTF. CDR3 nucleotide sequence: TGTGCCAGCAGCTCCACAGGGGGCGCGCATGGCTACACCTTC.

The chain employs TRBV11-2 and TRBJ2-1; TRBD2 matches at 10 bases. Per the germline V gene, CDR1 is SGHAT and CDR2 is FQNNGV. This CDR3 is built from 18 residues. V lost 5 bases to trimming and J lost 6 bases; unmatched junction nucleotides: 16. Here the CDR3 DNA reads TGTGCCAGCAGCCTTGGACCTCGGACTAGCGGCCATATCAATGAGCAGTTCTTC. This sequence encodes CASSLGPRTSGHINEQFF.

The chain uses TRBV20-1 and TRBJ2-3; the D is unclear. Germline loops: CDR1 DFQATT, CDR2 SNEGSKA (reference sequence). There are 11 residues in the CDR3. V lost 5 bases and J 1 base, leaving 4 bases between the germline ends. The DNA of the CDR3 is TGCAGTGCTTGGCGCACAGATACGCAGTATTTT. It yields the protein CSAWRTDTQYF.

The V call is TRBV5-5, the J call TRBJ1-5; D gene uncertain. The V and J ends lost 0 bases and 5 bases respectively, with 6 bases between them. Germline lookup yields CDR1 SGHKS and CDR2 YYEKEE (reference sequence). CDR3 length: 13 residues. CDR3 bases: TGTGCCAGCAGCTTGGCCATTTATCAGCCCCAGCATTTT. Its translation is CASSLAIYQPQHF.

This chain links TRBV7-9 with TRBJ2-1; 7 bases are a match to TRBD1. Germline-derived CDR1 and CDR2 are SEHNR and FQNEAQ (reference sequence). The CDR3 has 15 amino acids. V was pared by 8 bases and J by 6 bases, with 13 bases of the junction left unmatched. CDR3: CASSLGPPGGNEQFF. For the CDR3, the DNA is TGTGCCAGCTCACTCGGGCCCCCAGGGGGCAATGAGCAGTTCTTC.

This sequence joins TRBV7-9 and TRBJ2-1; 8 bases are a match to TRBD2. Germline CDR1 and CDR2: SEHNR and FQNEAQ (reference sequence). The V segment lost 5 bases and the J segment 4 bases; nucleotides outside the gene matches: 7. The CDR3 has 15 amino acids. The CDR3: CASSHGRGSYNEQFF. CDR3 coding DNA: TGTGCCAGCAGCCACGGGAGGGGGTCTTACAATGAGCAGTTCTTC.

This chain's CDR3 is CASSVVGRQGVQAFF. DNA of the CDR3: TGTGCCAGCAGCGTAGTCGGGAGACAGGGGGTTCAAGCTTTCTTT. The chain couples TRBV9 to TRBJ1-1, with TRBD1 matching 9 bases. There are 15 residues in the CDR3. V gave up 0 bases and J gave up 9 bases; unmatched junction bases: 9. Looked up from germline, CDR1 is SGDLS and CDR2 is YYNGEE.

This chain uses TRBV28 with TRBJ2-7; D ambiguous. The germline V gene encodes CDR1 MDHEN and CDR2 SYDVKM. This CDR3 spans 13 amino acids. Trimming stripped 7 bases from V and 0 bases from J, with 10 bases between. As DNA, the CDR3 is TGTGCCAGCATCCGCGGAAGCTCCTACGAGCAGTACTTC. Protein: CASIRGSSYEQYF.

The J gene is TRBJ1-1, the V gene TRBV19, with 9 nucleotides matching TRBD1. Trimming took 3 bases from V and 4 from J; bases not matched to a gene: 6. Germline lookup yields CDR1 LNHDA and CDR2 SQIVND (reference sequence). CDR3 length equals 15 residues. The CDR3 DNA is TGTGCCAGTAGTATGGGGACAGGGCACGGCACTGAAGCTTTCTTT. Its translation: CASSMGTGHGTEAFF.

The chain employs TRBV7-9 and TRBJ2-1; TRBD1 is a possible D gene (6 bases). The CDR3 spans 13 residues. V was cut by 8 bases and J by 9 bases, with 17 bases left in between. Germline V gives CDR1 SEHNR, CDR2 FQNEAQ (reference sequence). The CDR3 loop reads CASLTGLQGEQFF. CDR3 nucleotide sequence: TGTGCCAGCCTCACGGGGCTACAGGGTGAGCAGTTCTTC.

CDR3 amino acids: CASSLEGGPVKRETQYF. CDR3 sequence (DNA): TGCGCCAGCAGCTTGGAAGGAGGGCCTGTGAAGAGGGAGACCCAGTACTTC. The V gene is TRBV5-1, the J gene TRBJ2-5, with TRBD2 as a possible D gene (6 bases). The V end was cut by 0 bases, the J end by 5 bases, with 20 bases between. This CDR3 has 17 amino acids. CDR1 and CDR2 from the germline V gene are SGHRS and YFSETQ.

The chain employs TRBV28 and TRBJ2-2; D is uncertain. The length of the CDR3 is 17 residues. The germline V gene has CDR1 MDHEN and CDR2 SYDVKM. Trimming took 3 bases from V and 0 from J, leaving 14 bases between them. The CDR3 coding sequence is TGTGCCAGCAGTTTTAATCTCGCTCTACCGAACACCGGGGAGCTGTTTTTT. It specifies CASSFNLALPNTGELFF.

The V and J genes are TRBV10-3 and TRBJ1-1; D is undetermined. The CDR3 loop spans 13 amino acids. V gave up 7 bases and J gave up 4 bases, with 13 bases separating them. The germline V gene encodes CDR1 ENHRY and CDR2 SYGVKD. In DNA form, the CDR3 reads TGTGCCATCACGGCAGGCGGCGCCACTGAAGCTTTCTTT. Translation gives CAITAGGATEAFF.

This clone was counted a single time. This sequence joins TRBV5-1 and TRBJ2-5, with 7 bases identical to TRBD2. Germline V gene data show CDR1 as SGHRS and CDR2 as YFSETQ. V lost 3 bases and J lost 3; bases outside the gene matches: 8. The CDR3 contains 15 residues. The CDR3 is CASSWGGDREETQYF. CDR3 DNA: TGCGCCAGCAGCTGGGGAGGGGACCGAGAAGAGACCCAGTACTTC. The whole variable domain, filled in from reference TRBV5-1 and TRBJ2-5, reads KAGVTQTPRYLIKTRGQQVTLSCSPISGHRSVSWYQQTPGQGLQFLFEYFSETQRNKGNFPGRFSGRQFSNSRSEMNVSTLELGDSALYLCASSWGGDREETQYFGPGTRLLVL.

The V and J genes are TRBV5-4 and TRBJ2-1; 12 bases line up with TRBD2. Germline loops: CDR1 SGHNT, CDR2 YYREEE (reference sequence). V lost 4 bases to trimming and J lost 12 bases; unmatched junction nucleotides: 17. The CDR3 runs to 17 residues. CDR3 in DNA: TGTGCCAGCAGCGGTCGGACTAGCGGGATAACGACCCCTCGGCAGTTCTTC. Amino acids: CASSGRTSGITTPRQFF.